Listed here are 10 T cell receptor beta chains from one sample, sequenced in a study of cytomegalovirus exposure and HLA in healthy donors. Primers for the PCR totalled 60 Vbeta and 13 Jbeta. The repertoire was sequenced with immunoSEQ multiplex PCR; TCRdb's copy has only in-frame clones and lacks some. Here the sample table reports tens of thousands of clones. The specimen was PBMCs. The receptors come from a female donor in good health and CMV-seropositive.

The CDR3 sequence is CASTKTSGGGDTQYF. CDR3 coding DNA: TGTGCCAGCACCAAGACTAGCGGGGGAGGGGATACGCAGTATTTT. V and J are TRBV6-5 and TRBJ2-3, with 12 bases that match TRBD2. J gave up 6 bases and V 7 bases, and 8 bases lay outside the gene matches. The CDR3 runs to 15 residues. Per the germline V gene, CDR1 is MNHEY and CDR2 is SVGAGI.

The CDR3 bases are TGTGCCAGCAGCTCGACTAGCGGGGTCTACGAGCAGTACTTC. This encodes CASSSTSGVYEQYF. The chain combines TRBV7-2 with TRBJ2-7, with 11 bases lining up with TRBD2. V shed 4 bases and J 3 bases; nucleotides not matched to a gene: 2. Germline V gene data show CDR1 as SGHTA and CDR2 as FQGNSA. CDR3 length: 14 amino acids. The whole variable domain, remainder taken from reference TRBV7-2 and TRBJ2-7, is GAGVSQSPSNKVTEKGKDVELRCDPISGHTALYWYRQSLGQGLEFLIYFQGNSAPDKSGLPSDRFSAERTGGSVSTLTIQRTQQEDSAVYLCASSSTSGVYEQYFGPGTRLTVT.

The chain joins TRBV28 to TRBJ1-5, with 7 bases aligning to TRBD1. Germline loops: CDR1 MDHEN, CDR2 SYDVKM. The CDR3 is made up of 16 amino acids. V lost 1 base to trimming and J lost 3 bases; unmatched junction nucleotides: 6. The CDR3 sequence is CASSLSGTDLNQPQHF. Here the CDR3 DNA reads TGTGCCAGCAGTTTATCAGGGACAGACCTCAATCAGCCCCAGCATTTT.

The chain recombines TRBV10-3 with TRBJ1-2; 12 bases fit TRBD1. V gave up 0 bases and J gave up 4 bases; unmatched junction bases: 9. Germline V gene lookup returns CDR1 ENHRY and CDR2 SYGVKD. The CDR3 has 18 amino acids. The CDR3 spells CAISESRGQGALVYGYTF. In DNA form, the CDR3 reads TGTGCCATCAGTGAGTCTCGGGGACAGGGGGCTCTTGTCTATGGCTACACCTTC.

The V gene is TRBV5-6, the J gene TRBJ2-7; tentative D call: TRBD1 (6 bases). CDR1 and CDR2 (germline): SGHDT, YYEEEE. Trimming took off 0 bases at V and 4 bases at J, with 14 bases between the two ends. This CDR3 region has 15 residues. CDR3 sequence: CASSLAAGVSYEQYF. The CDR3 DNA reads as TGTGCCAGCAGCTTGGCCGCAGGGGTGTCGTACGAGCAGTACTTC.

The V gene is TRBV19, the J gene TRBJ2-3; 8 nucleotides line up with TRBD1. Germline CDR1 LNHDA, CDR2 SQIVND (reference sequence). Germline trimming cut 3 bases from V and 5 bases from J; bases unmatched to any gene: 7. This CDR3 contains 15 residues. CDR3 sequence reads: CASSIGQGGGDTQYF. Written as DNA, the CDR3 is TGTGCCAGTAGTATCGGACAGGGCGGCGGAGATACGCAGTATTTT.

In DNA, the CDR3 is TGTGCCAGCAGCCCCGGGGGGAGCAATCAGCCCCAGCATTTT. Translated: CASSPGGSNQPQHF. The chain carries TRBV28 and TRBJ1-5; tentatively, D is TRBD1 (5 bases). This CDR3 region has 14 residues. Germline loops: CDR1 MDHEN, CDR2 SYDVKM. V lost 6 bases and J lost 1, with 10 bases in between.

The chain has TRBV5-6 and TRBJ2-7; D call uncertain. Germline V lookup: CDR1 SGHDT, CDR2 YYEEEE. This CDR3 has 13 residues. V lost 3 bases and J lost 6, with 13 bases in between. The CDR3 loop reads CASSWATHPEQYF. The CDR3 DNA is TGTGCCAGCAGCTGGGCGACCCATCCCGAGCAGTACTTC.

This chain connects TRBV5-1 to TRBJ2-5, with a possible D match to TRBD2 (7 bases). The CDR3 sequence is 14 residues long. Germline V gives CDR1 SGHRS, CDR2 YFSETQ. Trimming removed 7 bases from V and 4 bases from J, with 17 bases in between. This chain's CDR3 is CASCLGGAPETQYF. In nucleotides, the CDR3 is TGCGCCAGCTGTCTGGGGGGGGCCCCAGAGACCCAGTACTTC.

V is TRBV6-5 and J is TRBJ2-7, with 8 bases matching TRBD1. J lost 4 bases, V lost 6 bases, and 11 bases had no gene match. The CDR3 runs 15 residues. From germline, CDR1 is MNHEY and CDR2 SVGAGI. CDR3 protein: CASSSDGQGGYEQYF. CDR3 in DNA: TGTGCCAGCAGCTCCGATGGACAGGGTGGGTACGAGCAGTACTTC.